The clone carrying this TCR beta chain was detected a few times. CDR1 and CDR2 (germline): KGHSH, LQKENI. The CDR3 spans 14 residues. Between the trimmed V and J ends, which lost 2 bases and 2 bases, there was a span of 10 bases. This record comes from a study of beta chain features in type 1 diabetes. The study reverse transcribed the entire isolated RNA, so it sequenced expressed TCRB transcripts. TCRdb keeps only in-frame clones here, not all; method: immunoSEQ multiplex PCR. The sample includes about 130,000 clones, roughly a tenth seen only once; the top ten take around 0.7%. The source of this sequence is a young man in good health. The rearrangement links TRBV18 to TRBJ2-7; D unresolved. The source material was central memory CD4+ T cells from blood. This CDR3 reads CASSPGLTTYEQYF. The CDR3 region has the DNA TGTGCCAGCTCACCAGGTTTGACAACCTACGAGCAGTACTTC.